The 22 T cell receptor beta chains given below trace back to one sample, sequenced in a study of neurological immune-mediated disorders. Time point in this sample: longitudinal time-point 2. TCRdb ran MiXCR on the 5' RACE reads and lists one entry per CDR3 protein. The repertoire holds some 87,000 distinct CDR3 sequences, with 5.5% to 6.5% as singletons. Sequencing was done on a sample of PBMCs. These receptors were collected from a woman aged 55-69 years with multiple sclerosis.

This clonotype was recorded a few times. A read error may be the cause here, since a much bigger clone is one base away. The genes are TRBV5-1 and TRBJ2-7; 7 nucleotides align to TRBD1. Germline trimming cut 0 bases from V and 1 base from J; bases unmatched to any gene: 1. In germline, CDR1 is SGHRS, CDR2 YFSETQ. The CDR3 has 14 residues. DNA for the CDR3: TGCGCCAGCAGCTTGGAGACAGGGTCCTACGAGCAGTACTTC. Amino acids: CASSLETGSYEQYF.

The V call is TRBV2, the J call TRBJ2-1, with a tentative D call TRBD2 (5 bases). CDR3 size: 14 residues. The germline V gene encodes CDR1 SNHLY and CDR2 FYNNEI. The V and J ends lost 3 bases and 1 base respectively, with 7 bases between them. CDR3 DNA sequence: TGTGCCAGCAGTGAGCGGGTTTCCTACAATGAGCAGTTCTTC. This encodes CASSERVSYNEQFF.

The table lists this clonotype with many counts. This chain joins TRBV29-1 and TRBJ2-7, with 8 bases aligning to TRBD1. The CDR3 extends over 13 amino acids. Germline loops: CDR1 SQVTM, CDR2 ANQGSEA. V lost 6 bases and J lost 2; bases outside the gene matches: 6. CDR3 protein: CSVGQGSTYEQYF. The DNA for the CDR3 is TGCAGCGTCGGACAGGGTTCCACCTACGAGCAGTACTTC.

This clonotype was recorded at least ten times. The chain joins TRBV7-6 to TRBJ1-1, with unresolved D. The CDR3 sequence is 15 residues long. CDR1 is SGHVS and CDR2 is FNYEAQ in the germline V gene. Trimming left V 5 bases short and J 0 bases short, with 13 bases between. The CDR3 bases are TGTGCCAGCAGCCCCCAAACCCACCTGAACACTGAAGCTTTCTTT. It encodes CASSPQTHLNTEAFF.

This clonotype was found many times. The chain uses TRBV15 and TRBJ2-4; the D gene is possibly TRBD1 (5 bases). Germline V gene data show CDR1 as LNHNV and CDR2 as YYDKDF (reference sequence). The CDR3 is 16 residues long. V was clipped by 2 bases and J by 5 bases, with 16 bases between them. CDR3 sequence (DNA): TGTGCCACCAGCAGACCCTGGGCAGGGAACCAAAACATTCAGTACTTC. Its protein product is CATSRPWAGNQNIQYF.

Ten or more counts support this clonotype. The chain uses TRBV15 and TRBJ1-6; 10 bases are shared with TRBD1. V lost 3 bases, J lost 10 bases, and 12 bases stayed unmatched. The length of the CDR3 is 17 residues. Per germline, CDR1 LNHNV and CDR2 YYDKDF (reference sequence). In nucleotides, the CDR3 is TGTGCCACCAGCAGGGATGGGGGACAGGGGAGTCTCTCACCCCTCCACTTT. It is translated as CATSRDGGQGSLSPLHF.

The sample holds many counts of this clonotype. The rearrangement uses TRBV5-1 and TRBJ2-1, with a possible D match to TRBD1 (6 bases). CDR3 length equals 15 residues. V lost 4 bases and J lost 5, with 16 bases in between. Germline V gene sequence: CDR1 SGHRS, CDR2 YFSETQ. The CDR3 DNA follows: TGCGCCAGCAGCCATCGGACAGAGGGTAACAATGAGCAGTTCTTC. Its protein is CASSHRTEGNNEQFF. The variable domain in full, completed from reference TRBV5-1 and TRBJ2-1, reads KAGVTQTPRYLIKTRGQQVTLSCSPISGHRSVSWYQQTPGQGLQFLFEYFSETQRNKGNFPGRFSGRQFSNSRSEMNVSTLELGDSALYLCASSHRTEGNNEQFFGPGTRLTVL.

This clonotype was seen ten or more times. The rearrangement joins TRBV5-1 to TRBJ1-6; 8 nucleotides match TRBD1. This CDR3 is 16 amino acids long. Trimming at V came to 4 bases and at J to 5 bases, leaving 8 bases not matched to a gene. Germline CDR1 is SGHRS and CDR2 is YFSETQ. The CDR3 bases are TGCGCCAGCAGCGCGGACACGGGACAGGATAATTCACCCCTCCACTTT. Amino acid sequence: CASSADTGQDNSPLHF. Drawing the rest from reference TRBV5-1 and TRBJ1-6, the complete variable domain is KAGVTQTPRYLIKTRGQQVTLSCSPISGHRSVSWYQQTPGQGLQFLFEYFSETQRNKGNFPGRFSGRQFSNSRSEMNVSTLELGDSALYLCASSADTGQDNSPLHFGNGTRLTVT.

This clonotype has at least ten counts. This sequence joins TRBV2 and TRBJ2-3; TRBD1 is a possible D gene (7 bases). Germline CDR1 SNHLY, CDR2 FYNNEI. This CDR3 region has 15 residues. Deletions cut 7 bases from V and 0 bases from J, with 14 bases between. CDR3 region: CASTGGTASTDTQYF. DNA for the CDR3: TGTGCCAGCACAGGGGGGACAGCTAGCACAGATACGCAGTATTTT.

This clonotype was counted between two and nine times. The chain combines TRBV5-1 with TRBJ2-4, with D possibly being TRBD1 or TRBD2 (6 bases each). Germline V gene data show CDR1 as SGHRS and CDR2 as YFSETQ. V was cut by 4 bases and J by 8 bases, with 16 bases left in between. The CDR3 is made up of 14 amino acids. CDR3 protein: CASSPASGADIQYF. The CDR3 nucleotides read TGCGCCAGCAGCCCGGCCTCGGGGGCGGACATTCAGTACTTC.

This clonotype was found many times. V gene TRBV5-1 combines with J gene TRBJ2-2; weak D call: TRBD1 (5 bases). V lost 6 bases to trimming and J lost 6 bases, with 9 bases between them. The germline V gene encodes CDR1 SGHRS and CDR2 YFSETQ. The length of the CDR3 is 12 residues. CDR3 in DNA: TGCGCCAGCACATCAGGGCCCGGGGAGCTGTTTTTT. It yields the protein CASTSGPGELFF.

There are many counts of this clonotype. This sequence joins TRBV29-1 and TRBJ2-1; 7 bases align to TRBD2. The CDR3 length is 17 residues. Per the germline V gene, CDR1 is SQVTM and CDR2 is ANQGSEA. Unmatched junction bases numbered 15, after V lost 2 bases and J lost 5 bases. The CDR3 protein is CSVENRRSRGGNNEQFF. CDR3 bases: TGCAGCGTTGAAAATCGGCGGAGTCGCGGGGGAAACAATGAGCAGTTCTTC.

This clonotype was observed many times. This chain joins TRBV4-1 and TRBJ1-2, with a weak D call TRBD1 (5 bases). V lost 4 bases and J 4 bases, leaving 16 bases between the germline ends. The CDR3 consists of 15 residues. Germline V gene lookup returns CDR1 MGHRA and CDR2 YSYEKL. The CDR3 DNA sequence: TGCGCCAGCAGCCCGACGGGGGGGACCGGCTATGGCTACACCTTC. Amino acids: CASSPTGGTGYGYTF.

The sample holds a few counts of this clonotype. CDR3 loop: CASSSLHRGQYEQYF. The CDR3 DNA reads as TGTGCCAGCAGTTCCCTTCACAGGGGGCAGTACGAGCAGTACTTC. V usage is TRBV12-3 or TRBV12-4 and J usage is TRBJ2-7; TRBD1 agrees at 9 bases. CDR3 length equals 15 residues. Trimming at V came to 4 bases and at J to 4 bases, leaving 8 bases not matched to a gene.

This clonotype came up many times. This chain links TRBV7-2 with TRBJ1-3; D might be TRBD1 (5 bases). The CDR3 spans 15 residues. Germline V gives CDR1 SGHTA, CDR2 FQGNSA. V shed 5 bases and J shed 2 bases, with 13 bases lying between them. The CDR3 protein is CASSRQTTTGNTIYF. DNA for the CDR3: TGTGCCAGCAGCCGACAGACTACCACTGGAAACACCATATATTTT.

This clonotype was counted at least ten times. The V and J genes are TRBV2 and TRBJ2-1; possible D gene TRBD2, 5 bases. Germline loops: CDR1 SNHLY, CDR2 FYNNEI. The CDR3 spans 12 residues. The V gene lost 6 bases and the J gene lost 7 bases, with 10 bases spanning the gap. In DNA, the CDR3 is TGTGCCAGCAGGGAACTAGTAAATGAGCAGTTCTTC. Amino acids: CASRELVNEQFF.

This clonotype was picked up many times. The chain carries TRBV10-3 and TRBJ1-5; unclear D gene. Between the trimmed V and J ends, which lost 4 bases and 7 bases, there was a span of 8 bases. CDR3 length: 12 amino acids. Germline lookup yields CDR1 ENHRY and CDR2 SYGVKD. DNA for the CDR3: TGTGCCATCAGTGCAGACATCCAGCCCCAGCATTTT. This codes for CAISADIQPQHF.

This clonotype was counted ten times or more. DNA for the CDR3: TGCGCCAGCAGCTTGGCCTCGGCCGTTGGAGGGGGCTACACCTTC. Translated: CASSLASAVGGGYTF. V is TRBV5-1 and J is TRBJ1-2; D remains ambiguous. V was trimmed by 0 bases and J by 8 bases, leaving 17 bases between them. This CDR3 has 15 amino acids. Germline loops: CDR1 SGHRS, CDR2 YFSETQ. Complete variable domain (other parts from reference TRBV5-1 and TRBJ1-2): KAGVTQTPRYLIKTRGQQVTLSCSPISGHRSVSWYQQTPGQGLQFLFEYFSETQRNKGNFPGRFSGRQFSNSRSEMNVSTLELGDSALYLCASSLASAVGGGYTFGSGTRLTVV.

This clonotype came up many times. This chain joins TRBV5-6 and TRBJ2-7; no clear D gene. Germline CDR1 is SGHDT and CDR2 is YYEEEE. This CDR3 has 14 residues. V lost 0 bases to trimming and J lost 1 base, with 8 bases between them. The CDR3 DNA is TGTGCCAGCAGCTTGGAGTCGGATTCCTACGAGCAGTACTTC. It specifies CASSLESDSYEQYF.

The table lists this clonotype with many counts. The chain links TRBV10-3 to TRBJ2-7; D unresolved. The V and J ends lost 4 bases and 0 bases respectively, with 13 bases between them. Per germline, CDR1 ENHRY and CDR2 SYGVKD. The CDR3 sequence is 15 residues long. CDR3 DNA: TGTGCCATCAGTGTAGAGACCAGGAGCTCCTACGAGCAGTACTTC. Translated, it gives CAISVETRSSYEQYF.

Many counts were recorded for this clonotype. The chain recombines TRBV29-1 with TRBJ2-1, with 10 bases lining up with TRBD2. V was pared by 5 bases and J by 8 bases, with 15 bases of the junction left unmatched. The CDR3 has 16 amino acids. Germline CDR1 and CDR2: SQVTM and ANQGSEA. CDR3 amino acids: CSVPNTKLAGPYEQFF. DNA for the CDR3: TGCAGCGTTCCTAATACAAAACTAGCGGGGCCTTATGAGCAGTTCTTC.

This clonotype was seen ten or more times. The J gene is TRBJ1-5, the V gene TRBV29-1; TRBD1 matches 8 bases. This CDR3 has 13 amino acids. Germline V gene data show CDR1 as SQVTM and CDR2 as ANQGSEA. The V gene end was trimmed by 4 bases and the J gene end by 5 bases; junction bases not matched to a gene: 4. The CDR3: CSVAPGGDQPQHF. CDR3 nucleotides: TGCAGCGTTGCCCCAGGGGGCGATCAGCCCCAGCATTTT.